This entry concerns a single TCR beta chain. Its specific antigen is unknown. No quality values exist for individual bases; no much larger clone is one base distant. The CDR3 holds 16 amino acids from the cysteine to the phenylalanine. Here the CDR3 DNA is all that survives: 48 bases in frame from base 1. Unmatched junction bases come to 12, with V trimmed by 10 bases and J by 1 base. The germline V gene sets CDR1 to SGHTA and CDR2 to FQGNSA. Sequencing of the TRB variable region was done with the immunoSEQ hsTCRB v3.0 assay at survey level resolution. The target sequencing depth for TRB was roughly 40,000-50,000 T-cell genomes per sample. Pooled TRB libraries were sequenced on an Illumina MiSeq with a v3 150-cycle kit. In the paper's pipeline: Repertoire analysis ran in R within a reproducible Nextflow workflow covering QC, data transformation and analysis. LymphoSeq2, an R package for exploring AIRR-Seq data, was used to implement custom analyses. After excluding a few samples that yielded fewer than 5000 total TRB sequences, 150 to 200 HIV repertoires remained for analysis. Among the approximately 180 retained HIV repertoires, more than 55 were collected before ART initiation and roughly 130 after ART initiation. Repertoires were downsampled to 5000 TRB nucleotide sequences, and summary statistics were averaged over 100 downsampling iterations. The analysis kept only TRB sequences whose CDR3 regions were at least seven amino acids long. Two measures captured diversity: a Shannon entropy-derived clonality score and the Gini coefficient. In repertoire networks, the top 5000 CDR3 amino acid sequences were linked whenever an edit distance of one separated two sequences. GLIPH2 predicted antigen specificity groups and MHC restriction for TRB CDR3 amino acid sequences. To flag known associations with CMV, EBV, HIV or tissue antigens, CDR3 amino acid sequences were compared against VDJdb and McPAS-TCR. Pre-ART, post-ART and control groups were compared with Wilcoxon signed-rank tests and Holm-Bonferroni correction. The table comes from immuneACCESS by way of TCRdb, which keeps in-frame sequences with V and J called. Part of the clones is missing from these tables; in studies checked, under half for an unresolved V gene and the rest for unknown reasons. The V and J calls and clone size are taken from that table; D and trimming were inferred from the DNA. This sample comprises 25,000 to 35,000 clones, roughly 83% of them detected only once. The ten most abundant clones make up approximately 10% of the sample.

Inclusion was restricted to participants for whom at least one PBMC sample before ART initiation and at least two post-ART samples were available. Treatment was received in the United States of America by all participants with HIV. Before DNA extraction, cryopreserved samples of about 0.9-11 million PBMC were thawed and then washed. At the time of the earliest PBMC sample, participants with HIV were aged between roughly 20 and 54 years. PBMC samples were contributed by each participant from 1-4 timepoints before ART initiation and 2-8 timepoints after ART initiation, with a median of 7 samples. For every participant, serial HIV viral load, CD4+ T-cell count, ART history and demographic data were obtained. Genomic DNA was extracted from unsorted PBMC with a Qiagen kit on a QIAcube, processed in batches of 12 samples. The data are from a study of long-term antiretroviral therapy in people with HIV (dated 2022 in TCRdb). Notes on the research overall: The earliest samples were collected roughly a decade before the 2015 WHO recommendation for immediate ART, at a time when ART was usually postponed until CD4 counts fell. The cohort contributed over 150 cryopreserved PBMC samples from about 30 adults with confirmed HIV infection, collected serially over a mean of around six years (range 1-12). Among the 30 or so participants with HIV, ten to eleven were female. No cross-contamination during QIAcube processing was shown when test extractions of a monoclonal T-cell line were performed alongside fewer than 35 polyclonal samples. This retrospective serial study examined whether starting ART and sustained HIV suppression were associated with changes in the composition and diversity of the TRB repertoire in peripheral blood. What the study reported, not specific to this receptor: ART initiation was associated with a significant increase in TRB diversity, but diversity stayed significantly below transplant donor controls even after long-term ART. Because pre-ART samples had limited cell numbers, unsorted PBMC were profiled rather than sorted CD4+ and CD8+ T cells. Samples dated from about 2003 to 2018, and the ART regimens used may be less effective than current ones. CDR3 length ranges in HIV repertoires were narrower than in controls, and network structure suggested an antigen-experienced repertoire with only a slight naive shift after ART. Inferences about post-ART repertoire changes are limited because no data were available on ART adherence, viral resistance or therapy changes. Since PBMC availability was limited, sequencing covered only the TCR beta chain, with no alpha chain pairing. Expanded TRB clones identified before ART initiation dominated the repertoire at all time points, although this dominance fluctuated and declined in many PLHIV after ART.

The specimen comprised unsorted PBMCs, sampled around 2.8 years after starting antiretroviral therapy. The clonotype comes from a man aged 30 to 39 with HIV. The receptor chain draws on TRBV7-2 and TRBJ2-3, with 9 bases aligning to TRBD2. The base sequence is TGTGCCACCAGAAAGGGCGGGAGGGCCGGCACAGATACGCAGTATTTT. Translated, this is CATRKGGRAGTDTQYF.